This is a list of T cell receptor beta chains from one sample in a study of cytomegalovirus exposure and HLA in healthy donors. Measured with immunoSEQ multiplex PCR; TCRdb has only the in-frame clones, and not every one. The table has tens of thousands of clones, approximately 90% seen once. The sample was PBMCs. Receptors were obtained from a man aged 18 to 30 in good health and CMV-seronegative. The CDR3 runs from the conserved cysteine through the conserved F or W. D genes are given only for firm matches. Some rows mark clone size as missing; the rest say once, few, many or name a class of expanded clone.

V gene: TRBV21-1; J gene: TRBJ2-3; D gene: .; clone size: .; CDR3 DNA: TGTGCCAGCAGGAAAGACGGTCCGGGACAGGGGAGCGATACGCAGTATTTT; CDR3 protein: CASRKDGPGQGSDTQYF
V gene: TRBV7-7; J gene: TRBJ2-7; D gene: TRBD1; clone size: .; CDR3 DNA: TGTGCTAGCAGCTCAGACAGGGGTCACGAGCAGTACTTC; CDR3 protein: CASSSDRGHEQYF
V gene: TRBV29-1; J gene: TRBJ2-2; D gene: .; clone size: .; CDR3 DNA: TGCAGCGTTGAAGCGACAGGAGCCGAAACCGGGGAGCTGTTTTTT; CDR3 protein: CSVEATGAETGELFF
V gene: TRBV27; J gene: TRBJ2-7; D gene: TRBD1; clone size: .; CDR3 DNA: TGTGCCAGCAGTTCCGGGACAGTCCCCTCGTTGGTCGAGCAGTACTTC; CDR3 protein: CASSSGTVPSLVEQYF
V gene: TRBV9; J gene: TRBJ2-7; D gene: .; clone size: .; CDR3 DNA: TGTGCCAGCAGCGTAGGAGGACTGTCCTACGAGCAGTACTTC; CDR3 protein: CASSVGGLSYEQYF
V gene: TRBV28; J gene: TRBJ2-1; D gene: .; clone size: .; CDR3 DNA: TGTGCCAGCAGTAGCGATGGGGGGTCGAGTAGCTCCTACAATGAGCAGTTCTTC; CDR3 protein: CASSSDGGSSSSYNEQFF
V gene: TRBV15; J gene: TRBJ1-1; D gene: TRBD1; clone size: .; CDR3 DNA: TGTGCCACCAGCAGAGCAACAGGGGGCCGGACTGAAGCTTTCTTT; CDR3 protein: CATSRATGGRTEAFF
V gene: TRBV9; J gene: TRBJ2-2; D gene: .; clone size: .; CDR3 DNA: TGTGCCAGCAGCGTAGGAGGCGCGAACACCGGGGAGCTGTTTTTT; CDR3 protein: CASSVGGANTGELFF
V gene: TRBV7-9; J gene: TRBJ2-7; D gene: .; clone size: .; CDR3 DNA: TGTGCCAGCAGCTCCCGGGACTTACAAGGAGAGCAGTACTTC; CDR3 protein: CASSSRDLQGEQYF
V gene: TRBV7-6; J gene: TRBJ1-4; D gene: .; clone size: .; CDR3 DNA: TGTGCCAGCAGCTTGACAGTTCAGGGGGAAAAACTGTTTTTT; CDR3 protein: CASSLTVQGEKLFF
V gene: TRBV7-9; J gene: TRBJ2-5; D gene: TRBD1; clone size: .; CDR3 DNA: TGTGCCAGCAGCTTAGGGGACAGGGGGCAAGAGACCCAGTACTTC; CDR3 protein: CASSLGDRGQETQYF
V gene: TRBV19; J gene: TRBJ1-1; D gene: .; clone size: .; CDR3 DNA: TGTGCCAGTAGAGCGGCCATGAACACTGAAGCTTTCTTT; CDR3 protein: CASRAAMNTEAFF
V gene: TRBV14; J gene: TRBJ2-7; D gene: .; clone size: .; CDR3 DNA: TGTGCCAGCAGCCAAACATTAGGGGTTTCCTACGAGCAGTACTTC; CDR3 protein: CASSQTLGVSYEQYF
V gene: TRBV27; J gene: TRBJ2-7; D gene: .; clone size: .; CDR3 DNA: TGTGCCAGCAGTTTCCAGGGGCTCAACGAGCAGTACTTC; CDR3 protein: CASSFQGLNEQYF
V gene: TRBV4-2; J gene: TRBJ2-7; D gene: TRBD2; clone size: .; CDR3 DNA: TGTGCCAGCAGCCAGCTAGGGACTAGCGGGGGCCTCTACGAGCAGTACTTC; CDR3 protein: CASSQLGTSGGLYEQYF
V gene: TRBV2; J gene: TRBJ2-4; D gene: .; clone size: .; CDR3 DNA: TGTGCCAGCAGTGAAGCGCGGCAGGGCGTCAAAAACATTCAGTACTTC; CDR3 protein: CASSEARQGVKNIQYF
V gene: TRBV9; J gene: TRBJ2-6; D gene: .; clone size: .; CDR3 DNA: TGTGCCAGCAGCCTCACACAGTCTGGGGCCAACGTCCTGACTTTC; CDR3 protein: CASSLTQSGANVLTF
V gene: TRBV11-1; J gene: TRBJ2-7; D gene: TRBD1; clone size: .; CDR3 DNA: TGTGCCAGCAGCGCCGACAGGGGGCTGTACGAGCAGTACTTC; CDR3 protein: CASSADRGLYEQYF
V gene: TRBV29-1; J gene: TRBJ2-1; D gene: .; clone size: .; CDR3 DNA: TGCACCTCCGCGAAGAGGGCGGATTCCTACAATGAGCAGTTCTTC; CDR3 protein: CTSAKRADSYNEQFF
V gene: TRBV5-6; J gene: TRBJ1-5; D gene: .; clone size: .; CDR3 DNA: TGTGCCAGCAGCCGACAGGATCAGCCCCAGCATTTT; CDR3 protein: CASSRQDQPQHF
V gene: TRBV10-3; J gene: TRBJ2-7; D gene: .; clone size: once; CDR3 DNA: TGTGCCATCAGGGACGGGAGCTCCTACGAGCAGTACTTC; CDR3 protein: CAIRDGSSYEQYF
V gene: TRBV4-2; J gene: TRBJ2-1; D gene: .; clone size: .; CDR3 DNA: TGTGCCAGCAGCCAAGGTGGTACTAGCTCCTACAATGAGCAGTTCTTC; CDR3 protein: CASSQGGTSSYNEQFF
V gene: TRBV2; J gene: TRBJ1-2; D gene: .; clone size: .; CDR3 DNA: TGTGCCAGCGACTCTCGGGAGCTCCTGGTATCTAACTATGGCTACACCTTC; CDR3 protein: CASDSRELLVSNYGYTF
V gene: TRBV19; J gene: TRBJ1-2; D gene: .; clone size: .; CDR3 DNA: TGTGCCAGTGCTCCCGATCCTATCTATGGCTACACCTTC; CDR3 protein: CASAPDPIYGYTF
V gene: TRBV14; J gene: TRBJ2-2; D gene: .; clone size: .; CDR3 DNA: TGTGCCAGCAGCCTATTAACAGGAACCGGGGAGCTGTTTTTT; CDR3 protein: CASSLLTGTGELFF
V gene: TRBV5-1; J gene: TRBJ2-1; D gene: .; clone size: .; CDR3 DNA: TGCGCCAGCAGCCGCCGACTAGAAGGCAGTCAACTTGAGCAGTTCTTC; CDR3 protein: CASSRRLEGSQLEQFF
V gene: TRBV20-1; J gene: TRBJ2-1; D gene: .; clone size: .; CDR3 DNA: TGCAGTGCCCCATATAGTCGGGAGCAGTTCTTC; CDR3 protein: CSAPYSREQFF
V gene: TRBV19; J gene: TRBJ2-1; D gene: .; clone size: .; CDR3 DNA: TGTGCCAGTAGTATAGATCGGGGTGAGGGCTCCTACAATGAGCAGTTCTTC; CDR3 protein: CASSIDRGEGSYNEQFF
V gene: TRBV5-1; J gene: TRBJ1-1; D gene: .; clone size: .; CDR3 DNA: TGCGCCAGCAGCTTGGATGTTCGGCGGTCCCCTGAAGCTTTCTTT; CDR3 protein: CASSLDVRRSPEAFF
V gene: TRBV7-3; J gene: TRBJ2-3; D gene: TRBD1; clone size: once; CDR3 DNA: TGTGCCAGCAGCTTAAGTAGGGGGCCTGGTACAGATACGCAGTATTTT; CDR3 protein: CASSLSRGPGTDTQYF
V gene: TRBV5-5; J gene: TRBJ1-2; D gene: .; clone size: .; CDR3 DNA: TGTGCCAGCAGCTTGGACAGCTCCTATGGCTACACCTTC; CDR3 protein: CASSLDSSYGYTF
V gene: TRBV19; J gene: TRBJ2-3; D gene: TRBD2; clone size: once; CDR3 DNA: TGTGCCAGTAGGGATAGAGGGAGGGACAGCACAGATACGCAGTATTTT; CDR3 protein: CASRDRGRDSTDTQYF
V gene: TRBV9; J gene: TRBJ1-6; D gene: TRBD1; clone size: once; CDR3 DNA: TGTGCCAGCAGCTCTCAGGGGGTAGGCTCACCCCTCCACTTT; CDR3 protein: CASSSQGVGSPLHF
V gene: TRBV6-5; J gene: TRBJ2-5; D gene: TRBD2; clone size: once; CDR3 DNA: TGTGCCAGCACGGCAGCGGGGGGCCAAGAGACCCAGTACTTC; CDR3 protein: CASTAAGGQETQYF
V gene: TRBV19; J gene: TRBJ2-3; D gene: TRBD2; clone size: .; CDR3 DNA: TGTGCCAGTGCGGGGCTAGCGGCTAGCACAGATACGCAGTATTTT; CDR3 protein: CASAGLAASTDTQYF
V gene: TRBV28; J gene: TRBJ2-7; D gene: .; clone size: few; CDR3 DNA: TGTGCCAGCAGTCCCCTCTACGAGCAGTACTTC; CDR3 protein: CASSPLYEQYF
V gene: TRBV9; J gene: TRBJ2-1; D gene: TRBD2; clone size: few; CDR3 DNA: TGTGCCAGCAGCGTAGCGTGGGGACTAGCGGGACCGGATGAGCAGTTCTTC; CDR3 protein: CASSVAWGLAGPDEQFF
V gene: TRBV28; J gene: TRBJ2-7; D gene: .; clone size: .; CDR3 DNA: TGTGCCAGCAGTTCCGCCGGGGTCGGGCGGAGCGAGCAGTACTTC; CDR3 protein: CASSSAGVGRSEQYF
V gene: TRBV6-5; J gene: TRBJ1-2; D gene: .; clone size: .; CDR3 DNA: TGTGCCAGCAGTTACGGGCCTCCCTGGGGCTACACCTTC; CDR3 protein: CASSYGPPWGYTF
V gene: TRBV27; J gene: TRBJ2-5; D gene: TRBD1; clone size: .; CDR3 DNA: TGTGCCAGCAGTAACAGGGGCAGTGGGGAGACCCAGTACTTC; CDR3 protein: CASSNRGSGETQYF
V gene: TRBV7-2; J gene: TRBJ2-1; D gene: TRBD2; clone size: once; CDR3 DNA: TGTGCCAGCAGCCTTAGCGGGAGGGCCCGAGTGGTAGAGCAGTTCTTC; CDR3 protein: CASSLSGRARVVEQFF
V gene: TRBV29-1; J gene: TRBJ1-2; D gene: TRBD1; clone size: .; CDR3 DNA: TGCAGCGTTGCGACAGGGGGAGAGGGGGCGGGGGGCTACACCTTC; CDR3 protein: CSVATGGEGAGGYTF
V gene: TRBV7-6; J gene: TRBJ2-7; D gene: TRBD1; clone size: .; CDR3 DNA: TGTGCCAGCAGCCTTGGGACAGGGTTTCCCTACGAGCAGTACTTC; CDR3 protein: CASSLGTGFPYEQYF
V gene: TRBV28; J gene: TRBJ1-5; D gene: .; clone size: .; CDR3 DNA: TGTGCCAGCAGTCCGATCGGTCGACAGCCCCAGCATTTT; CDR3 protein: CASSPIGRQPQHF
V gene: TRBV10-3; J gene: TRBJ2-7; D gene: TRBD2; clone size: .; CDR3 DNA: TGTGCCATCAGCCGGGGGACTAGCGGGATCTACGAGCAGTACTTC; CDR3 protein: CAISRGTSGIYEQYF
V gene: TRBV6-6; J gene: TRBJ2-3; D gene: TRBD2; clone size: .; CDR3 DNA: TGTGCCAGCAGTTCTGGACTAGCGGGAGTTCTTGATACGCAGTATTTT; CDR3 protein: CASSSGLAGVLDTQYF
V gene: TRBV6-5; J gene: TRBJ2-2; D gene: .; clone size: .; CDR3 DNA: TGTGCCACCTTGAGAGCGAACACCGGGGAGCTGTTTTTT; CDR3 protein: CATLRANTGELFF
V gene: TRBV5-4; J gene: TRBJ1-1; D gene: .; clone size: .; CDR3 DNA: TGTGCCAGCAGCTTGCCCGGGGGGAGGGACACTGAAGCTTTCTTT; CDR3 protein: CASSLPGGRDTEAFF
V gene: TRBV27; J gene: TRBJ2-7; D gene: .; clone size: .; CDR3 DNA: TGTGCCAGCAGTTTATACCCCAACGCCAGGGACGAGCAGTACTTC; CDR3 protein: CASSLYPNARDEQYF
V gene: TRBV6-5; J gene: TRBJ1-3; D gene: .; clone size: .; CDR3 DNA: TGTGCCAGCAGTTACTCGAGCACAGTCTCTGGAAACACCATATATTTT; CDR3 protein: CASSYSSTVSGNTIYF
V gene: TRBV28; J gene: TRBJ1-1; D gene: .; clone size: .; CDR3 DNA: TGTGCCAGCACCCAACGGACTCCGAACACTGAAGCTTTCTTT; CDR3 protein: CASTQRTPNTEAFF
V gene: TRBV9; J gene: TRBJ2-1; D gene: .; clone size: .; CDR3 DNA: TGTGCCAGCAGCATCATGGGAGAGAACTACAATGAGCAGTTCTTC; CDR3 protein: CASSIMGENYNEQFF